A single sample gave rise to the 10 T cell receptor beta chains below, sequenced in a study of cytomegalovirus exposure and HLA in healthy donors. Vbeta (60) and Jbeta (13) primers were used in the PCR. Using immunoSEQ multiplex PCR, the repertoire was profiled, and TCRdb retains in-frame clones only, with some absent. The sample totals about 200,000 clones. Specimen: PBMCs. These TCRs come from a girl aged 2-10 years in good health and CMV-seropositive.

The CDR3: CASREDSLSYEQYF. CDR3 nucleotides: TGTGCCAGCAGAGAGGACAGTTTGTCCTACGAGCAGTACTTC. The gene calls are TRBV6-6 and TRBJ2-7, with D tentatively TRBD1 (6 bases). Germline V gene sequence: CDR1 MNHNY, CDR2 SVGAGI (reference sequence). This CDR3 has 14 residues. Deletions cut 6 bases from V and 1 base from J, with 13 bases between.

J is TRBJ2-5 and V is TRBV5-1; possible D gene TRBD2, 7 bases. Germline CDR1 and CDR2: SGHRS and YFSETQ. The CDR3 is 15 amino acids. The V end lost 4 bases, the J end lost 7 bases, and 20 bases lay between the germline ends. CDR3 region: CASSRDKTSEATQYF. In DNA form, the CDR3 reads TGCGCCAGCAGCCGGGACAAAACTAGCGAGGCGACCCAGTACTTC.

The CDR3 coding sequence is TGCGCCAGCAGTGAGAGGTCGGGAGTACCGAATGAGCAGTTCTTC. Translated, it gives CASSERSGVPNEQFF. The chain employs TRBV10-1 and TRBJ2-1; maybe TRBD2 (6 bases). CDR1 and CDR2 (germline): WNHNN, SYGVQD (reference sequence). The V end was cut by 2 bases, the J end by 7 bases, with 15 bases between. There are 15 residues in the CDR3.

CDR3 residues: CASSPRDRAYEQYF. The CDR3 DNA sequence: TGTGCCAGCAGCCCCCGGGACAGGGCTTACGAGCAGTACTTC. This sequence joins TRBV5-6 and TRBJ2-7, with 9 bases lining up with TRBD1. With V trimmed by 4 bases and J by 4 bases, 6 bases remained unmatched. This CDR3 comprises 14 residues. Germline V lookup: CDR1 SGHDT, CDR2 YYEEEE.

The chain couples TRBV28 to TRBJ2-2; a possible D gene is TRBD1 (7 bases). Germline-derived CDR1 and CDR2 are MDHEN and SYDVKM. This CDR3 region has 14 residues. V lost 10 bases and J lost 7, with 19 bases in between. The CDR3 nucleotides read TGTGCCACCCTACTCGACAGGGAGGACGGGGAGCTGTTTTTT. It encodes CATLLDREDGELFF.

The genes are TRBV6-5 and TRBJ2-7; weak D call: TRBD2 (5 bases). The CDR3 is 13 amino acids. CDR1 and CDR2 (germline): MNHEY, SVGAGI. Trimming left V 6 bases short and J 4 bases short, with 13 bases between. CDR3 region: CASRDSGGYEQYF. In DNA form, the CDR3 reads TGTGCCAGCAGAGACTCCGGCGGGTACGAGCAGTACTTC.

The chain couples TRBV10-3 to TRBJ1-5; 10 bases are shared with TRBD1. In germline, CDR1 is ENHRY, CDR2 SYGVKD. The CDR3 runs to 15 residues. The V and J ends lost 2 bases and 2 bases, in that order; junction bases with no gene match: 0. The CDR3 sequence is CAISEGQGGNQPQHF. The DNA of the CDR3 is TGTGCCATCAGTGAGGGACAGGGGGGCAATCAGCCCCAGCATTTT.

The chain couples TRBV9 to TRBJ2-7; 14 nucleotides match TRBD2. CDR1 SGDLS and CDR2 YYNGEE come from the germline V gene. J lost 2 bases, V lost 4 bases, and 5 bases had no gene match. This CDR3 spans 16 amino acids. The CDR3 reads CASSLGLAGAPYEQYF. The CDR3, as DNA: TGTGCCAGCAGCTTGGGACTAGCGGGAGCCCCCTACGAGCAGTACTTC.

V is TRBV2 and J is TRBJ2-1; 8 nucleotides align to TRBD2. The CDR3 sequence is 14 residues long. V was pared by 6 bases and J by 6 bases, with 7 bases of the junction left unmatched. The germline V gene has CDR1 SNHLY and CDR2 FYNNEI. The CDR3 DNA reads as TGTGCCAGCAGATCCACTAGCGGCTTCAATGAGCAGTTCTTC. The encoded protein is CASRSTSGFNEQFF. The full variable domain, with the rest looked up from reference TRBV2 and TRBJ2-1, is EPEVTQTPSHQVTQMGQEVILRCVPISNHLYFYWYRQILGQKVEFLVSFYNNEISEKSEIFDDQFSVERPDGSNFTLKIRSTKLEDSAMYFCASRSTSGFNEQFFGPGTRLTVL.

The genes are TRBV7-3 and TRBJ2-5; a possible D gene is TRBD2 (6 bases). The last part of the DNA fits TRBJ2-7 better; the J call may be wrong. This CDR3 spans 14 amino acids. Germline V CDR1 and CDR2: SGHTA, FQGTGA. The CDR3 sequence: CASSLYGSGGEQYF. DNA of the CDR3: TGTGCCAGCAGCTTATACGGGAGTGGAGGCGAGCAGTACTTC.